What follows describes a single TCR beta chain. Ten or more counts support this clonotype. The antigen this receptor binds is unknown. Nothing much larger sits one base from this clone, and base qualities are not available. This record comes from a study of early T cells in non-severe SARS-CoV-2 infection (dated by TCRdb to about 2021). Regarding the research as a whole: Bulk RNA from unsorted whole blood was used for TCR sequencing, so alpha and beta chains could not be paired.

Set within a cohort of healthcare workers in London, UK, this nested case-control study involved weekly PCR testing of nasopharyngeal swabs along with blood sampling. Healthcare workers were enrolled in the week of the UK lockdown, from 23 to 31 March 2020, and were followed every week for up to roughly 15 weeks. Library method: 5' RACE. TCRdb shows the sequencer as NextSeq 500. In the TCR library protocol, unique molecular identifiers were attached to individual cDNA molecules to correct for PCR bias and sequencing error. Both TCR alpha and beta chains were sequenced, and tight co-correlation was observed between alpha and beta sequence abundances in each sample. As for the original processing: Decombinator V4 was used to annotate TCR sequences for V gene, J gene and CDR3. TCRs were defined as expanded if a significant change between any two time points was detected under a Poisson model with p below 0.0001. TCR abundances were normalised to the total number of TCRs sequenced per sample and were expressed as counts per million. TRAV1-2 paired with TRAJ12, TRAJ20 or TRAJ33 defined MAIT TCRs, while TRAV10 paired with TRAJ18 defined iNKT TCRs. A search of VDJdb, accessed on 1 November 2021, was run for TCRs annotated to CMV, EBV and SARS-CoV-2, with TCRs annotated for multiple antigens excluded. TCRdb ran its own pipeline on the public reads, namely fastp trimming at Q25 and MiXCR clone calling, and kept in-frame beta chains. Entries are consolidated by CDR3 protein sequence, retaining the most common genes and DNA. TCRdb's processing, not the authors', yielded these V and J calls. The sample table lists approximately 28,000 distinct CDR3 sequences, 6% to 7.5% of them with a count of one. Around 34% of the sample is held by the ten biggest clonotypes.

Results and caveats for the whole study, not just this receptor: VDJdb matching was skewed toward anti-spike CD8 responses and likely underestimated virus-specific expansions, missing private and CD4 specificities.

V is pared back by 0 bases and J by 10 bases, with 10 bases lying between the germline termini. The CDR3 covers 13 residues, taking in both the cysteine and the phenylalanine. The only DNA kept is the CDR3, 39 bases in frame from the first base. This chain joins TRBV12-3 or TRBV12-4 to TRBJ2-1, with a weak D call of TRBD2 (6 bases match). The sequence was obtained from an adult who was a healthcare worker with PCR-confirmed SARS-CoV-2 infection or an uninfected control (not recorded which). The source was whole blood, collected at baseline. The DNA reads TGTGCCAGCAGTTTAGCAACTCTAGCGGAGCAGTTCTTC. Translated, this is CASSLATLAEQFF.